This TCR beta chain was identified in a study of PD-1 blockade in classical Hodgkin lymphoma. Study findings and constraints: Any patient who commenced nivolumab under 1 year after ASCT was excluded. CD8+ TCR diversity did not rise significantly by C4D1, unlike CD4+.

This clone was detected once. Its antigen remains unidentified. Clones were sequenced by immunoSEQ multiplex PCR, and TCRdb holds only the in-frame ones, with some missing. The sample consists of approximately 90,000 clones, 75% to 85% of them appearing once. Time point of the sample: cycle 4 day 1 (C4D1), after less than 7 weeks of nivolumab. Every patient was affected by relapse after autologous stem cell transplantation, while exposure to brentuximab vedotin was not uniform. V was trimmed by 3 bases and J by 12 bases, leaving 12 bases between them. From germline, CDR1 is LNHDA and CDR2 SQIVND (reference sequence). There are 12 residues in the CDR3.

This chain uses TRBV19 with TRBJ2-1, with D possibly matching TRBD2 (5 bases). The sample was peripheral blood mononuclear cells (PBMCs), taken before the fourth cycle of nivolumab. This receptor was identified in a human donor with classical Hodgkin lymphoma. This CDR3 is CASSIDEGTQFF. CDR3 DNA: TGTGCCAGTAGTATCGACGAGGGTACGCAGTTCTTC.